This T cell receptor beta chain was found in a study of blood T cell repertoires in COVID-19. This table comes from immunoSEQ multiplex PCR, and its TCRdb copy is limited to in-frame clones, with some not included. The table records tens of thousands of clones, around 73% of them present only once. The germline CDR1 and CDR2 sequences are MGHRA and YSYEKL. Trimming removed 1 base from V and 1 base from J, with 11 bases in between. This CDR3 has 15 residues. This rearrangement joins TRBV4-1 to TRBJ2-7; D not resolved. The receptor was isolated from a woman aged 70-85 years with acute or convalescent COVID-19. Sequencing was done on a sample of peripheral blood. CDR3 region: CASSQVGSTSYEQYF. As DNA, the CDR3 is TGCGCCAGCAGCCAAGTTGGCTCGACTTCCTACGAGCAGTACTTC.